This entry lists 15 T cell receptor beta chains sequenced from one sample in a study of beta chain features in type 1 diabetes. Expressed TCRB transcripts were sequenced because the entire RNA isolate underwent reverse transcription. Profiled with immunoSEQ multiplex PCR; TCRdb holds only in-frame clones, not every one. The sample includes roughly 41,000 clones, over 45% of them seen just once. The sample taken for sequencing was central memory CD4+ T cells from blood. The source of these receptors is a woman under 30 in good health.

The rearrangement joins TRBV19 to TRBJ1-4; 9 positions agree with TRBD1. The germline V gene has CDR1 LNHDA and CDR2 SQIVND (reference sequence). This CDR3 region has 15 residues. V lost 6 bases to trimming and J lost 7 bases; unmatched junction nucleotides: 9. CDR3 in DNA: TGTGCCAGTAGCGGCGGACAGGGGAGAGCTGAAAAACTGTTTTTT. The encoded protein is CASSGGQGRAEKLFF.

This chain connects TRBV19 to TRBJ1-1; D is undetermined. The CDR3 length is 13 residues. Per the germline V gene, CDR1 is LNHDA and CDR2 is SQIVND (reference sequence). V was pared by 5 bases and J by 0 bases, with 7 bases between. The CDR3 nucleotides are TGTGCCAGTAGTCCGGTTTTGAACACTGAAGCTTTCTTT. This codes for CASSPVLNTEAFF.

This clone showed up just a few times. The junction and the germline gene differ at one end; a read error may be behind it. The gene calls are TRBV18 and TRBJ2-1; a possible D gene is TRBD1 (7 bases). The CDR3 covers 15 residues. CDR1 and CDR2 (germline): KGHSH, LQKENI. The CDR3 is CASSPSEGAYGSLIF. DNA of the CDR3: TGTGCCAGCTCACCAAGTGAGGGGGCGTACGGGAGTTTGATCTTC. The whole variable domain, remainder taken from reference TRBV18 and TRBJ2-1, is NAGVMQNPRHLVRRRGQEARLRCSPMKGHSHVYWYRQLPEEGLKFMVYLQKENIIDESGMPKERFSAEFPKEGPSILRIQQVVRGDSAAYFCASSPSEGAYGSLIFGPGTRLTVL.

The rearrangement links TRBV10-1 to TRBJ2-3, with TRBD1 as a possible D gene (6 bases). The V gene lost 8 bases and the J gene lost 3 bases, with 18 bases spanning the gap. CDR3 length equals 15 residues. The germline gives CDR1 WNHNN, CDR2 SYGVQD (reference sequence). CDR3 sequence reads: CASRRDIHSTDTQYF. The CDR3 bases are TGCGCCAGCCGCCGGGACATACATTCGACAGATACGCAGTATTTT.

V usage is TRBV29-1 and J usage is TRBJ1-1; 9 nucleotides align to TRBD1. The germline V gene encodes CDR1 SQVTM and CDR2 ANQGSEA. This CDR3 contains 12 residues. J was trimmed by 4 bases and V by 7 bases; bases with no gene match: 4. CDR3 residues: CSAGQGSTEAFF. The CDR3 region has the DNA TGCAGCGCTGGACAGGGGAGCACTGAAGCTTTCTTT.

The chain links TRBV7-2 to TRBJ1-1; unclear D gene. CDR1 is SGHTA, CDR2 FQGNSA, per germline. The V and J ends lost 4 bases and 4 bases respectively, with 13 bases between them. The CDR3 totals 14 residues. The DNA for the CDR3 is TGTGCCAGCAGCTCCGTTGAGGCGAGCACTGAAGCTTTCTTT. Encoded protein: CASSSVEASTEAFF. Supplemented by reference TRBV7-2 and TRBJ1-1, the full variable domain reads GAGVSQSPSNKVTEKGKDVELRCDPISGHTALYWYRQSLGQGLEFLIYFQGNSAPDKSGLPSDRFSAERTGGSVSTLTIQRTQQEDSAVYLCASSSVEASTEAFFGQGTRLTVV.

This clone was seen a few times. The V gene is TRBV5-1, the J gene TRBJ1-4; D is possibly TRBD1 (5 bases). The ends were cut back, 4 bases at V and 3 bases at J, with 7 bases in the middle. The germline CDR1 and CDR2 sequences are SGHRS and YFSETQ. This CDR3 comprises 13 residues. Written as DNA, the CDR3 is TGCGCCAGCAGCGGGGCCTCTAATGAAAAACTGTTTTTT. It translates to CASSGASNEKLFF.

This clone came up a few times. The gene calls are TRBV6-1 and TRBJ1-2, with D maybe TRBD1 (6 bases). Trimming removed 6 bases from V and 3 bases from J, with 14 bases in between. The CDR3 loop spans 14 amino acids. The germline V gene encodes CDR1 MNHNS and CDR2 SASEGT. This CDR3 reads CASSPQGRDYGYTF. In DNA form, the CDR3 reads TGTGCCAGCAGCCCACAGGGCAGAGACTATGGCTACACCTTC.

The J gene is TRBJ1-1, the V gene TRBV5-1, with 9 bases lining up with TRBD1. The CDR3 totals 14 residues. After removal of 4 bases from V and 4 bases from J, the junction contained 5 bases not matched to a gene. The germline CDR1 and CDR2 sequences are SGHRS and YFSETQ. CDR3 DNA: TGCGCCAGCAGCGACACAGGGGGCACCACTGAAGCTTTCTTT. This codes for CASSDTGGTTEAFF.

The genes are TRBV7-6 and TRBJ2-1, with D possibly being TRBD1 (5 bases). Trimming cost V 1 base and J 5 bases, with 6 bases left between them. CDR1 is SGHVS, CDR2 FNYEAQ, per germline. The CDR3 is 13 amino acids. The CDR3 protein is CASSLGTNNEQFF. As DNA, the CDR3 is TGTGCCAGCAGCTTAGGGACAAACAATGAGCAGTTCTTC.

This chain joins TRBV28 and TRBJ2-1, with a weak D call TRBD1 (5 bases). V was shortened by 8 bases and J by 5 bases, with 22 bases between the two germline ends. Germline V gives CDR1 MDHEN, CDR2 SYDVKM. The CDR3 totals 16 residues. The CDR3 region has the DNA TGTGCCAGCGCAGGGAATCCGGCATCGAGCGACAATGAGCAGTTCTTC. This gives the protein CASAGNPASSDNEQFF.

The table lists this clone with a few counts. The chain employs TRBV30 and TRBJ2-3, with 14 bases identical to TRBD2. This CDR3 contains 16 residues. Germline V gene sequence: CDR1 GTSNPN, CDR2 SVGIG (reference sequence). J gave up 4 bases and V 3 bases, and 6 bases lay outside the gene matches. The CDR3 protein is CAWRKGTSGGSDTQYF. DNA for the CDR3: TGTGCCTGGAGAAAAGGGACTAGCGGGGGCTCAGATACGCAGTATTTT. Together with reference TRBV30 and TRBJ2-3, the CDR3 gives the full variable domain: SQTIHQWPATLVQPVGSPLSLECTVEGTSNPNLYWYRQAAGRGLQLLFYSVGIGQISSEVPQNLSASRPQDRQFILSSKKLLLSDSGFYLCAWRKGTSGGSDTQYFGPGTRLTVL.

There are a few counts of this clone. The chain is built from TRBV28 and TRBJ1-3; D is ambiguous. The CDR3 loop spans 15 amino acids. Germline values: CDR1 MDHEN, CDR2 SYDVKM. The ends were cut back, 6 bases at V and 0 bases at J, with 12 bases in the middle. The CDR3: CASSPPGYSGNTIYF. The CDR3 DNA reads TGTGCCAGCAGCCCCCCCGGGTACTCTGGAAACACCATATATTTT.

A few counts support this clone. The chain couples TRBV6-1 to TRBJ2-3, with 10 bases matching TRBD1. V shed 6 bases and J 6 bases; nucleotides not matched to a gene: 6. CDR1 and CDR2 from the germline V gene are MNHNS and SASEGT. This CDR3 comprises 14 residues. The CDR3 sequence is CASSRDRGSDTQYF. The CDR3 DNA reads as TGTGCCAGCAGCCGGGACAGGGGCTCGGATACGCAGTATTTT.

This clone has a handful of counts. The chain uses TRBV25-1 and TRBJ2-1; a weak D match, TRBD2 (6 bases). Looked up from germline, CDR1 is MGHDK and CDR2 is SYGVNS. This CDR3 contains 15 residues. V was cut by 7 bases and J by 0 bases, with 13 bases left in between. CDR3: CASIGRGSSYNEQFF. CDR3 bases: TGTGCCAGCATAGGACGGGGGAGCTCCTACAATGAGCAGTTCTTC.